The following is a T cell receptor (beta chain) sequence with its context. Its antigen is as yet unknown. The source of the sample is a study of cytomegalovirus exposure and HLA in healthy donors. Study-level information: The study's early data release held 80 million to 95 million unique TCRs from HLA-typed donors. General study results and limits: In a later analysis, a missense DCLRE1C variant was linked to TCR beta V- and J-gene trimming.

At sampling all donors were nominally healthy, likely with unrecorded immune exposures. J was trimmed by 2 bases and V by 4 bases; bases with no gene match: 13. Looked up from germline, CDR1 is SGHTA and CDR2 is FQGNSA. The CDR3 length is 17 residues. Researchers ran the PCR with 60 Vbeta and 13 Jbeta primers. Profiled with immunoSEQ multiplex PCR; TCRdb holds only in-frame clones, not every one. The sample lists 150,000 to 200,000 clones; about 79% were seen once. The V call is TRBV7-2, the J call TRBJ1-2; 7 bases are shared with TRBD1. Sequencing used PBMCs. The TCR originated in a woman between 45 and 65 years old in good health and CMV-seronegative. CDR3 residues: CASSSLGPGTVNYGYTF. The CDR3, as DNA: TGTGCCAGCAGCTCTCTTGGCCCCGGGACAGTGAACTATGGCTACACCTTC.